This record concerns one T cell receptor (beta chain) sequence. Its antigen is unidentified. V gave up 1 base and J gave up 4 bases, with 16 bases separating them. The CDR3 spans 16 residues. Germline-derived CDR1 and CDR2 are MDHEN and SYDVKM. These data come from a study of shared clonotypes between healthy human individuals. Across the whole study: Each donor contributed plates that comprised three CD4 naive, three CD4 memory, two CD8 naive and one CD8 memory. Study outcomes and limitations: Generally, estimated richness proved larger in naive subsets than it did in memory subsets. The authors sampled blood alone, and tissue repertoires likely differ.

The protocol was immunoSEQ multiplex PCR, while the TCRdb copy is restricted to in-frame clones and leaves out a portion. Of 2.3 million or so clones listed, approximately 95% are singletons. V usage is TRBV28 and J usage is TRBJ1-1; TRBD1 is a possible D gene (5 bases). This TCR came from a man between 18 and 29 years old in good health. Some clones in this sample may be carry-over from other donors' samples. The sample comprised naive CD4+ T cells from PBMCs. Stated subset: CD45RA+ positively selected. In DNA form, the CDR3 reads TGTGCCAGCAGTTTATCCGGAAGTGGGGGAGGCACTGAAGCTTTCTTT. Protein: CASSLSGSGGGTEAFF. Using reference TRBV28 and TRBJ1-1 for the parts outside the CDR3, the full variable domain is DVKVTQSSRYLVKRTGEKVFLECVQDMDHENMFWYRQDPGLGLRLIYFSYDVKMKEKGDIPEGYSVSREKKERFSLILESASTNQTSMYLCASSLSGSGGGTEAFFGQGTRLTVV.